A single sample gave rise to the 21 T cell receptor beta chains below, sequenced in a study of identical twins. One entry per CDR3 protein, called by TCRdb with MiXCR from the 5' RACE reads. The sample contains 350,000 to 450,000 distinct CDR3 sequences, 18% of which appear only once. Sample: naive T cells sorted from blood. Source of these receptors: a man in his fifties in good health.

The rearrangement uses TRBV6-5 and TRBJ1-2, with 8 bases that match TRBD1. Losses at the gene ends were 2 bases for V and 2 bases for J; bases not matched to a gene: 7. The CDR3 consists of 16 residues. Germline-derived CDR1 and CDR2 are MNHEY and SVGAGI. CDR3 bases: TGTGCCAGCAGTTACGGGCAGGGGGCGCGGAACTATGGCTACACCTTC. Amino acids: CASSYGQGARNYGYTF.

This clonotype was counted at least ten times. Here the CDR3 reads CASSSKRTQYF. Here the CDR3 DNA reads TGTGCCAGCAGTTCAAAGAGGACCCAGTACTTC. The genes are TRBV28 and TRBJ2-5; D not resolved. The germline V and J ends were trimmed by 4 bases and 7 bases, with 7 bases remaining between them. The CDR3 runs 11 residues. Germline V gene lookup returns CDR1 MDHEN and CDR2 SYDVKM.

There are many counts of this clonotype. The CDR3 here is CASSPGTSTDTQYF. The DNA for the CDR3 is TGTGCCAGCAGCCCCGGGACTAGCACAGATACGCAGTATTTT. J is TRBJ2-3 and V is TRBV7-3, with TRBD2 as a possible D gene (6 bases). Germline V gives CDR1 SGHTA, CDR2 FQGTGA. The CDR3 is 14 amino acids. The germline V and J ends were trimmed by 5 bases and 0 bases, with 9 bases remaining between them.

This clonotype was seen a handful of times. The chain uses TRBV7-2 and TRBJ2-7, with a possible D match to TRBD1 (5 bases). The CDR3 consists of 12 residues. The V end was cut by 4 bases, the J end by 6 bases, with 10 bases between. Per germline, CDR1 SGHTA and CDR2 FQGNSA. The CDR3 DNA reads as TGTGCCAGCAGCTCTCAGGGTCTCGAGCAGTACTTC. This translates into CASSSQGLEQYF. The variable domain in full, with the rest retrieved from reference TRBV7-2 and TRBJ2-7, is GAGVSQSPSNKVTEKGKDVELRCDPISGHTALYWYRQSLGQGLEFLIYFQGNSAPDKSGLPSDRFSAERTGGSVSTLTIQRTQQEDSAVYLCASSSQGLEQYFGPGTRLTVT.

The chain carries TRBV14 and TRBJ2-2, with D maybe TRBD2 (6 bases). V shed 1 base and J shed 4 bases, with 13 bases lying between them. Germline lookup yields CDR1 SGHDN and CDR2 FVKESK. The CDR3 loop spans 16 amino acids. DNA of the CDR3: TGTGCCAGCAGCCAAGTCGTCGGACTACCCACCGGGGAGCTGTTTTTT. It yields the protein CASSQVVGLPTGELFF.

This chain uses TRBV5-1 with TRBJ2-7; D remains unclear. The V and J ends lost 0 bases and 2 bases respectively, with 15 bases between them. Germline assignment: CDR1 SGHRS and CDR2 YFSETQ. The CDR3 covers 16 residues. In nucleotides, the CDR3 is TGCGCCAGCAGCTTGGATGGGAAGGGTCGCGCCTACGAGCAGTACTTC. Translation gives CASSLDGKGRAYEQYF.

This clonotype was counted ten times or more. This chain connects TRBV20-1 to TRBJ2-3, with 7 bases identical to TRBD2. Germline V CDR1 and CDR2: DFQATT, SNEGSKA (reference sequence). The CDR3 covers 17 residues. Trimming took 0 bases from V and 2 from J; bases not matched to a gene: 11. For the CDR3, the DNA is TGCAGTGCTAGAGAGCTGGGCCTAGCGGTGCCCACAGATACGCAGTATTTT. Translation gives CSARELGLAVPTDTQYF.

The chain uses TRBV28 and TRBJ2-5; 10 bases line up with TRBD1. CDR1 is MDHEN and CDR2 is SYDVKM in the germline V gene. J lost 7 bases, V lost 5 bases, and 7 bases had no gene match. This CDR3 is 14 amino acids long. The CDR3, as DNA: TGTGCCAGCAGTCTGACAGGGGGCGCGGGGACCCAGTACTTC. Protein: CASSLTGGAGTQYF.

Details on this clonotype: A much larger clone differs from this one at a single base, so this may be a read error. As DNA, the CDR3 is TGCAGTGCTAGAGATGCGGGGGGGATCTACGAGCAGTACTTC. Its protein is CSARDAGGIYEQYF. The J gene is TRBJ2-7, the V gene TRBV20-1; 9 bases agree with TRBD2. This CDR3 is built from 14 residues. With V trimmed by 0 bases and J by 3 bases, 3 bases remained unmatched. Germline CDR1 reads DFQATT; CDR2 reads SNEGSKA (reference sequence).

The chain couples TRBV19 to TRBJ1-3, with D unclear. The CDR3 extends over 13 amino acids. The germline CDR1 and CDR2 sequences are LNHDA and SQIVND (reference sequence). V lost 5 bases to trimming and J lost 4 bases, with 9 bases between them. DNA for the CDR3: TGTGCCAGTAGTGGTCACATGGGAAACACCATATATTTT. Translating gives CASSGHMGNTIYF.

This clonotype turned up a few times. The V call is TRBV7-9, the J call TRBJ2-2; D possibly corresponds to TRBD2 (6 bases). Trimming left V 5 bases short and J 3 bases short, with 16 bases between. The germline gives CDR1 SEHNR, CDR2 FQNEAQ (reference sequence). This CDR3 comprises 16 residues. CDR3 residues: CASSRPRGGDTGELFF. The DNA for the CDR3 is TGTGCCAGCAGCCGCCCCCGGGGCGGGGACACCGGGGAGCTGTTTTTT.

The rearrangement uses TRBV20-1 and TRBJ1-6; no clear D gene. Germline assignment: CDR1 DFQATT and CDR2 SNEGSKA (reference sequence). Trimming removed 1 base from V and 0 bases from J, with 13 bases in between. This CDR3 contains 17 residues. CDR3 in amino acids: CSARVGVGNSYNSPLHF. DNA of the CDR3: TGCAGTGCTAGAGTGGGCGTAGGGAACTCCTATAATTCACCCCTCCACTTT.

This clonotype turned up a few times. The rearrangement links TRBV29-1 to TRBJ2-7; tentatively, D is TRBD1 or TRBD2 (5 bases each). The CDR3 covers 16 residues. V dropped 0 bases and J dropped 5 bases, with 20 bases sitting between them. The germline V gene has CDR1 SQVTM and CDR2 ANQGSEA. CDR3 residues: CSVEEGVGRGEDEQYF. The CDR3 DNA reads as TGCAGCGTTGAAGAAGGGGTTGGCCGGGGCGAGGACGAGCAGTACTTC.

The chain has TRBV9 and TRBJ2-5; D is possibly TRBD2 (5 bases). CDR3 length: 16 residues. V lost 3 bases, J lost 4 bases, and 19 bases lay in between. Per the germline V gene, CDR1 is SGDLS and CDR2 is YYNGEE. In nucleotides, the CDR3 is TGTGCCAGCAGCGCCTCTGGAGGTAGCCGCACAGAGACCCAGTACTTC. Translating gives CASSASGGSRTETQYF.

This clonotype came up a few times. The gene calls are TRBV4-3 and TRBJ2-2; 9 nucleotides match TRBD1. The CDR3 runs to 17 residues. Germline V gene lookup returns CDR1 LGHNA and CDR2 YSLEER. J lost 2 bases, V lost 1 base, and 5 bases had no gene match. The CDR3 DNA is TGCGCCAGCAGCCAAGGACAGGGGGGGGTAAACACCGGGGAGCTGTTTTTT. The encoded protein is CASSQGQGGVNTGELFF.

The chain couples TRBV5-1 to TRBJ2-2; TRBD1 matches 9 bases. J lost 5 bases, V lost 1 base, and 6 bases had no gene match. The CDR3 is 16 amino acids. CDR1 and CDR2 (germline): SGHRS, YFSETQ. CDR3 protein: CASSLTTQGATGELFF. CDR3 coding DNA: TGCGCCAGCAGCTTGACCACACAGGGGGCAACCGGGGAGCTGTTTTTT.

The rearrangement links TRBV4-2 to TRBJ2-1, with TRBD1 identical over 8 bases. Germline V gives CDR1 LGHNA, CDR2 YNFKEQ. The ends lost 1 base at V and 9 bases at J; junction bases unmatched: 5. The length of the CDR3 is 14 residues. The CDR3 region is CASSQVTGDSEQFF. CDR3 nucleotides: TGTGCCAGCAGCCAAGTGACAGGGGATAGTGAGCAGTTCTTC.

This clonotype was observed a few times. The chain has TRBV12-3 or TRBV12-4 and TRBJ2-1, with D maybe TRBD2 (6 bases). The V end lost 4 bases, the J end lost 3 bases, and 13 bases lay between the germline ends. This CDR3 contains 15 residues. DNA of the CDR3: TGTGCCAGCAGTTGGTCAGACGGGGGCTACAATGAGCAGTTCTTC. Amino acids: CASSWSDGGYNEQFF.

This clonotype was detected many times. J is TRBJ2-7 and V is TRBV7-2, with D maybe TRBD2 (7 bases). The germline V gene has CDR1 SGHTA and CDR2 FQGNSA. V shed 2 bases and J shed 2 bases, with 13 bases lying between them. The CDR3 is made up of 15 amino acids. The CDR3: CASSLSGGLTYEQYF. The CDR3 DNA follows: TGTGCCAGCAGCTTATCGGGGGGCCTTACCTACGAGCAGTACTTC.

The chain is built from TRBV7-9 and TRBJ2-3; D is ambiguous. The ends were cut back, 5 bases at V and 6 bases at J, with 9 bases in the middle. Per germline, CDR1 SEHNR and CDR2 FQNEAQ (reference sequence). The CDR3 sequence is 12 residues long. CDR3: CASSQVPDTQYF. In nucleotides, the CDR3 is TGTGCCAGCAGCCAGGTCCCGGATACGCAGTATTTT. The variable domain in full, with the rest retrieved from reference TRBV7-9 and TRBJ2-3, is DTGVSQNPRHKITKRGQNVTFRCDPISEHNRLYWYRQTLGQGPEFLTYFQNEAQLEKSRLLSDRFSAERPKGSFSTLEIQRTEQGDSAMYLCASSQVPDTQYFGPGTRLTVL.

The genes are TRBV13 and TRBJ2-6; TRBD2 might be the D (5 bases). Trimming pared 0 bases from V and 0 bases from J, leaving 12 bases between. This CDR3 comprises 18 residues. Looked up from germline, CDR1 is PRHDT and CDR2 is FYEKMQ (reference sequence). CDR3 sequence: CASSLGAGLDSGANVLTF. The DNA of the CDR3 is TGTGCCAGCAGCTTAGGGGCCGGACTGGACTCTGGGGCCAACGTCCTGACTTTC.